Following are 30 T cell receptor beta chains from one sample sequenced in a study of control samples from healthy donors and cancer patients. Using immunoSEQ multiplex PCR, the repertoire was profiled, and TCRdb retains in-frame clones only, with some absent. This table holds 150,000 to 200,000 clones. The specimen was blood. The receptors were sampled from a woman aged 25 to 39 in good health.

In regard to this clone: One junction end does not reproduce the germline sequence, and a read error may be involved. The chain joins TRBV5-8 to TRBJ1-1; D ambiguous. CDR3 size: 12 residues. Germline lookup yields CDR1 SGHTS and CDR2 YDEGEE. The CDR3 sequence is CASSPPPFYSSF. The CDR3 DNA reads as TGTGCCAGCAGCCCTCCGCCTTTTTATTCTTCTTTT.

The rearrangement joins TRBV5-6 to TRBJ1-5; D is unresolved. CDR1 SGHDT and CDR2 YYEEEE come from the germline V gene. The CDR3 extends over 13 amino acids. Trimming took off 0 bases at V and 5 bases at J, with 6 bases between the two ends. CDR3 sequence: CASSLGQDQPQHF. The CDR3 region has the DNA TGTGCCAGCAGCTTGGGGCAGGATCAGCCCCAGCATTTT.

The chain links TRBV28 to TRBJ1-1; D not certain. The germline CDR1 and CDR2 sequences are MDHEN and SYDVKM. The CDR3 is 13 amino acids. V was pared by 2 bases and J by 1 base, with 5 bases between. DNA of the CDR3: TGTGCCAGCAGTTTAACAGAGAACACTGAAGCTTTCTTT. Translated: CASSLTENTEAFF.

The CDR3 sequence: CASSPAGANEQFF. The CDR3 DNA is TGTGCCAGCAGCCCAGCGGGAGCCAATGAGCAGTTCTTC. This chain connects TRBV7-3 to TRBJ2-1, with TRBD2 identical over 8 bases. V gave up 5 bases and J gave up 6 bases; unmatched junction bases: 3. The CDR3 covers 13 residues. Germline V gene sequence: CDR1 SGHTA, CDR2 FQGTGA.

The chain carries TRBV19 and TRBJ1-1, with D perhaps matching TRBD1 (5 bases). The CDR3 has 12 residues. Germline V gives CDR1 LNHDA, CDR2 SQIVND (reference sequence). Trimming removed 7 bases from V and 4 bases from J, with 10 bases in between. CDR3 coding DNA: TGTGCCAGTACCCCTGGGGCCACTGAAGCTTTCTTT. Protein: CASTPGATEAFF.

The J gene is TRBJ1-4, the V gene TRBV6-5; no reliable D call. The CDR3 length is 13 residues. CDR1 is MNHEY and CDR2 is SVGAGI in the germline V gene. Trimming shortened V by 2 bases and J by 5 bases, and 6 bases separated the two germline ends. The CDR3 region is CASSYGLNEKLFF. As DNA, the CDR3 is TGTGCCAGCAGTTACGGCTTGAATGAAAAACTGTTTTTT.

The J gene is TRBJ1-5, the V gene TRBV28; D not resolved. The CDR3 contains 14 residues. CDR1 is MDHEN and CDR2 is SYDVKM in the germline V gene. Trimming shortened V by 9 bases and J by 6 bases, and 18 bases separated the two germline ends. The DNA of the CDR3 is TGTGCCAGTACTTTACGCAGTCCGGCTCAGCCCCAGCATTTT. Translated, it gives CASTLRSPAQPQHF.

The J gene is TRBJ1-2, the V gene TRBV7-9; the D gene is possibly TRBD1 (6 bases). V was cut by 5 bases and J by 5 bases, with 21 bases left in between. Germline V lookup: CDR1 SEHNR, CDR2 FQNEAQ (reference sequence). The CDR3 totals 16 residues. In nucleotides, the CDR3 is TGTGCCAGCAGCCCCGATGGAGGGGGAGGAGGGTATGGCTACACCTTC. Encoded protein: CASSPDGGGGGYGYTF. Combining the CDR3 with reference TRBV7-9 and TRBJ1-2 gives the whole variable domain DTGVSQNPRHKITKRGQNVTFRCDPISEHNRLYWYRQTLGQGPEFLTYFQNEAQLEKSRLLSDRFSAERPKGSFSTLEIQRTEQGDSAMYLCASSPDGGGGGYGYTFGSGTRLTVV.

The J gene is TRBJ2-7, the V gene TRBV7-9; 7 positions match TRBD1. The CDR3 has 14 amino acids. The V gene's germline CDR1 is SEHNR and CDR2 FQNEAQ (reference sequence). V lost 6 bases to trimming and J lost 3 bases; unmatched junction nucleotides: 8. The CDR3 DNA follows: TGTGCCAGCAGTTCAGGGGGAACAATCTACGAGCAGTACTTC. Protein: CASSSGGTIYEQYF.

The rearrangement links TRBV29-1 to TRBJ2-7; the D gene is possibly TRBD2 (5 bases). Germline CDR1 is SQVTM and CDR2 is ANQGSEA. V was pared by 7 bases and J by 0 bases, with 16 bases between. CDR3 length equals 14 residues. CDR3 residues: CSAGSGFISYEQYF. Written as DNA, the CDR3 is TGCAGCGCTGGGAGCGGTTTCATCTCCTACGAGCAGTACTTC.

V gene TRBV6-6 combines with J gene TRBJ2-1; 12 bases match TRBD2. Trimming took 6 bases from V and 6 from J; bases not matched to a gene: 6. The CDR3 contains 15 residues. Looked up from germline, CDR1 is MNHNY and CDR2 is SVGAGI (reference sequence). CDR3 nucleotides: TGTGCCAGCAGGCCTAGCGGGGGGGCCGGCAATGAGCAGTTCTTC. This gives the protein CASRPSGGAGNEQFF.

This sequence joins TRBV7-8 and TRBJ1-2; D perhaps matches TRBD1 (5 bases). The CDR3 covers 15 residues. The germline gives CDR1 SGHVS, CDR2 FQNEAQ. The V end was cut by 5 bases, the J end by 1 base, with 14 bases between. The CDR3 region has the DNA TGTGCCAGCAGCCCGGGGCAGGCCCTTAACTATGGCTACACCTTC. Its translation is CASSPGQALNYGYTF.

The V and J genes are TRBV28 and TRBJ2-7, with D perhaps matching TRBD1 (6 bases). Germline V lookup: CDR1 MDHEN, CDR2 SYDVKM. V lost 5 bases and J lost 8, with 19 bases in between. CDR3 size: 14 residues. The CDR3: CASSPQGLSSQQYF. The CDR3 DNA is TGTGCCAGCAGTCCCCAGGGGCTCAGCTCCCAGCAGTACTTC.

The gene calls are TRBV4-1 and TRBJ2-4; tentative D call: TRBD2 (5 bases). The length of the CDR3 is 16 residues. The V gene lost 8 bases and the J gene lost 0 bases, with 17 bases spanning the gap. Germline-derived CDR1 and CDR2 are MGHRA and YSYEKL. CDR3 sequence reads: CASALTRELAKNIQYF. The CDR3 DNA reads as TGCGCCAGCGCCCTGACGAGGGAGCTAGCCAAAAACATTCAGTACTTC.

This chain joins TRBV18 and TRBJ1-5; 9 nucleotides match TRBD1. Germline V lookup: CDR1 KGHSH, CDR2 LQKENI. V shed 6 bases, J shed 1 base, and the junction held 7 bases outside the gene matches. The length of the CDR3 is 16 residues. The CDR3 reads CASSLATGGSNQPQHF. The DNA of the CDR3 is TGTGCCAGCTCCCTAGCCACAGGGGGCAGCAATCAGCCCCAGCATTTT.

The chain is built from TRBV19 and TRBJ2-1; 7 bases are shared with TRBD2. With 5 bases clipped from V and 1 base from J, the junction kept 5 bases outside the gene matches. Germline V gene data show CDR1 as LNHDA and CDR2 as SQIVND (reference sequence). The CDR3 sequence is 15 residues long. The CDR3 nucleotides read TGTGCCAGTAGTGGGCTAGCGGCTTCCTACAATGAGCAGTTCTTC. Its protein is CASSGLAASYNEQFF.

V is TRBV7-3 and J is TRBJ1-1; 7 nucleotides line up with TRBD1. Germline V lookup: CDR1 SGHTA, CDR2 FQGTGA. V dropped 0 bases and J dropped 0; count of bases not matched to a gene: 7. CDR3 size: 17 residues. This CDR3 is CASSLTIGGPLNTEAFF. The CDR3 nucleotides read TGTGCCAGCAGCTTAACGATAGGGGGCCCTCTGAACACTGAAGCTTTCTTT.

The J gene is TRBJ2-3, the V gene TRBV19; D is undetermined. V gave up 3 bases and J gave up 7 bases, with 5 bases separating them. Germline V gene lookup returns CDR1 LNHDA and CDR2 SQIVND (reference sequence). The CDR3 consists of 11 residues. CDR3 nucleotides: TGTGCCAGTAGTATTCGAAATACGCAGTATTTT. The encoded protein is CASSIRNTQYF.

The chain uses TRBV6-6 and TRBJ1-2, with 12 nucleotides matching TRBD1. From germline, CDR1 is MNHNY and CDR2 SVGAGI (reference sequence). The CDR3 runs to 16 residues. J gave up 5 bases and V 2 bases, and 6 bases lay outside the gene matches. CDR3 in amino acids: CASSYAGTGGGYGYTF. CDR3 nucleotides: TGTGCCAGCAGTTACGCCGGGACAGGGGGCGGATATGGCTACACCTTC.

The chain uses TRBV27 and TRBJ1-5, with 11 positions matching TRBD1. The CDR3 is 18 amino acids. The V segment lost 2 bases and the J segment 4 bases; nucleotides outside the gene matches: 10. Looked up from germline, CDR1 is MNHEY and CDR2 is SMNVEV (reference sequence). Here the CDR3 DNA reads TGTGCCAGCAGTTTAACAGTCGGGACAGGGGGTACGAATCAGCCCCAGCATTTT. It yields the protein CASSLTVGTGGTNQPQHF.

The chain carries TRBV15 and TRBJ1-2, with D tentatively TRBD1 (5 bases). Trimming left V 0 bases short and J 4 bases short, with 6 bases between. Germline V gene lookup returns CDR1 LNHNV and CDR2 YYDKDF (reference sequence). The CDR3 is 13 residues long. CDR3 sequence (DNA): TGTGCCACCAGCAGAGACGGGGGCTATGGCTACACCTTC. As protein: CATSRDGGYGYTF. Complete variable domain (other parts from reference TRBV15 and TRBJ1-2): DAMVIQNPRYQVTQFGKPVTLSCSQTLNHNVMYWYQQKSSQAPKLLFHYYDKDFNNEADTPDNFQSRRPNTSFCFLDIRSPGLGDTAMYLCATSRDGGYGYTFGSGTRLTVV.

V gene TRBV27 combines with J gene TRBJ2-7, with D perhaps TRBD1 or TRBD2 (6 bases each). The CDR3 extends over 13 amino acids. Germline V lookup: CDR1 MNHEY, CDR2 SMNVEV (reference sequence). The CDR3 reads CASSLSIGGRNVV. DNA for the CDR3: TGTGCCAGCAGTTTAAGCATCGGGGGCCGTAATGTGGTC.

The chain combines TRBV27 with TRBJ2-5; perhaps TRBD2 as D (5 bases). The CDR3 sequence is 14 residues long. The V gene lost 2 bases and the J gene lost 5 bases, with 12 bases spanning the gap. Germline V lookup: CDR1 MNHEY, CDR2 SMNVEV (reference sequence). CDR3 protein: CASSLQASWETQYF. The CDR3 coding sequence is TGTGCCAGCAGTTTACAGGCTAGCTGGGAGACCCAGTACTTC.

The chain combines TRBV7-3 with TRBJ2-1; 14 positions agree with TRBD2. This CDR3 is 16 amino acids long. Trimming cost V 5 bases and J 8 bases; bases outside gene matches: 8. Germline loops: CDR1 SGHTA, CDR2 FQGTGA. The CDR3 DNA reads TGTGCCAGCAGCCCGGGACTAGCGGGGGAAGAGCATGAGCAGTTCTTC. Translating gives CASSPGLAGEEHEQFF.

This chain connects TRBV5-1 to TRBJ1-2, with TRBD1 matching 10 bases. CDR1 is SGHRS and CDR2 is YFSETQ in the germline V gene. Trimming at V came to 3 bases and at J to 8 bases, leaving 7 bases not matched to a gene. The CDR3 extends over 14 amino acids. The chain's CDR3 is CASSWGTGDSGYTF. For the CDR3, the DNA is TGCGCCAGCAGCTGGGGGACAGGGGATTCCGGCTACACCTTC. Combining the CDR3 with reference TRBV5-1 and TRBJ1-2 gives the whole variable domain KAGVTQTPRYLIKTRGQQVTLSCSPISGHRSVSWYQQTPGQGLQFLFEYFSETQRNKGNFPGRFSGRQFSNSRSEMNVSTLELGDSALYLCASSWGTGDSGYTFGSGTRLTVV.

The rearrangement links TRBV19 to TRBJ2-5; 9 nucleotides align to TRBD2. Germline V gives CDR1 LNHDA, CDR2 SQIVND (reference sequence). The CDR3 consists of 16 residues. Unmatched junction bases numbered 9, after V lost 1 base and J lost 6 bases. The CDR3 is CASSIGMRGGSKTQYF. The CDR3 DNA is TGTGCCAGTAGTATAGGAATGCGGGGGGGCTCGAAGACCCAGTACTTC. Drawing the rest from reference TRBV19 and TRBJ2-5, the complete variable domain is DGGITQSPKYLFRKEGQNVTLSCEQNLNHDAMYWYRQDPGQGLRLIYYSQIVNDFQKGDIAEGYSVSREKKESFPLTVTSAQKNPTAFYLCASSIGMRGGSKTQYFGPGTRLLVL.

The chain joins TRBV14 to TRBJ1-1, with D uncertain. Germline V lookup: CDR1 SGHDN, CDR2 FVKESK. The ends were cut back, 4 bases at V and 2 bases at J, with 8 bases in the middle. This CDR3 spans 13 amino acids. CDR3 nucleotides: TGTGCCAGCAGCCGGGGTTCTAACACTGAAGCTTTCTTT. It codes for CASSRGSNTEAFF.

The chain's CDR3 is CASSEHGEAIEKLFF. CDR3 DNA sequence: TGTGCCAGCAGTGAACACGGGGAGGCTATTGAAAAACTGTTTTTT. The V call is TRBV2, the J call TRBJ1-4; D gene unclear. CDR3 length: 15 amino acids. Trimming pared 2 bases from V and 7 bases from J, leaving 14 bases between. In germline, CDR1 is SNHLY, CDR2 FYNNEI.

The chain is built from TRBV19 and TRBJ2-7; TRBD1 aligns across 9 bases. V lost 6 bases and J lost 4; bases outside the gene matches: 10. Germline V CDR1 and CDR2: LNHDA, SQIVND (reference sequence). The CDR3 is 15 residues long. The CDR3 sequence: CASSTLGQGGYEQYF. In DNA form, the CDR3 reads TGTGCCAGTAGCACCCTGGGACAGGGAGGTTACGAGCAGTACTTC. Full variable domain (remainder filled in from reference TRBV19 and TRBJ2-7): DGGITQSPKYLFRKEGQNVTLSCEQNLNHDAMYWYRQDPGQGLRLIYYSQIVNDFQKGDIAEGYSVSREKKESFPLTVTSAQKNPTAFYLCASSTLGQGGYEQYFGPGTRLTVT.

The chain combines TRBV2 with TRBJ2-1; D is unclear. The CDR3 sequence is 15 residues long. Trimming removed 3 bases from V and 5 bases from J, with 14 bases in between. CDR1 SNHLY and CDR2 FYNNEI come from the germline V gene. As DNA, the CDR3 is TGTGCCAGCAGTGATACCCTTAATACGGACAATGAGCAGTTCTTC. Translating gives CASSDTLNTDNEQFF.